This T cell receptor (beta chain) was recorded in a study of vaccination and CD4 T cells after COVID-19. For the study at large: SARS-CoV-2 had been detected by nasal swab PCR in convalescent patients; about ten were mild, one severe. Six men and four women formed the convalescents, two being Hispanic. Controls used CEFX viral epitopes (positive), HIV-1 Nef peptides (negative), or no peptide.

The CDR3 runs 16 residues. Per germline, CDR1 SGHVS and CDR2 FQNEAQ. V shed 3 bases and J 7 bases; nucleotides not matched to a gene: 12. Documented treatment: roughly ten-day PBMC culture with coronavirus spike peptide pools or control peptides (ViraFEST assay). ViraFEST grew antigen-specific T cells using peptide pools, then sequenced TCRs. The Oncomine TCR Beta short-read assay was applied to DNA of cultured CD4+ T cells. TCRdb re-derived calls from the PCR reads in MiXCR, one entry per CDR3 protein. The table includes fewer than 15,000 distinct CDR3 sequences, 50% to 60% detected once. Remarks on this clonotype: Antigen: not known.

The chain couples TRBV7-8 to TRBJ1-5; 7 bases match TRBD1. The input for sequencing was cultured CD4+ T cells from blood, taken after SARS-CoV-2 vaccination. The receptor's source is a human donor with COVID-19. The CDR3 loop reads CASSFAKGRGSQPQHF. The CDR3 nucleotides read TGTGCCAGCAGCTTCGCGAAGGGCAGGGGGTCGCAGCCCCAGCATTTT.